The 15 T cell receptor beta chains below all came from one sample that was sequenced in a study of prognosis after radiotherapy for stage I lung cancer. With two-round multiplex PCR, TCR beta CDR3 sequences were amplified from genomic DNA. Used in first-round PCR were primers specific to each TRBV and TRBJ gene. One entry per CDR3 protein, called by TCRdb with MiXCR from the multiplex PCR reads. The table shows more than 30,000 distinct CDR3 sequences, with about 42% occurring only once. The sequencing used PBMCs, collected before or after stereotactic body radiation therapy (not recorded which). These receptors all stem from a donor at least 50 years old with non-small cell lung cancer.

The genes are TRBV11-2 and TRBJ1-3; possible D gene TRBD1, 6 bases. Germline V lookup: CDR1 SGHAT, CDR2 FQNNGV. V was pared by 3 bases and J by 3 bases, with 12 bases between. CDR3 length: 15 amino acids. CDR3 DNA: TGTGCCAGCAGCTTGGGCGGGGGGCTTGGAAACACCATATATTTT. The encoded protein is CASSLGGGLGNTIYF.

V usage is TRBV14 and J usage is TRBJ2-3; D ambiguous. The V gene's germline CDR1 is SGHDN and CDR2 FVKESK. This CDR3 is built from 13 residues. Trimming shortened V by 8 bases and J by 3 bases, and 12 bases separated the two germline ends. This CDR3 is CASSLLVTDTQYF. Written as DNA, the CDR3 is TGTGCCAGCTCCCTCCTAGTGACAGATACGCAGTATTTT.

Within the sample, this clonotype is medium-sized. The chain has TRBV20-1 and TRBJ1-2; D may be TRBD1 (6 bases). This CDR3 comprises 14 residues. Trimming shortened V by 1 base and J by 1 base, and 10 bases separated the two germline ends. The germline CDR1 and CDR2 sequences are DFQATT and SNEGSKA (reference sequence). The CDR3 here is CSARVTGRNYGYTF. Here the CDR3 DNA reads TGCAGTGCTAGAGTGACAGGCCGTAACTATGGCTACACCTTC.

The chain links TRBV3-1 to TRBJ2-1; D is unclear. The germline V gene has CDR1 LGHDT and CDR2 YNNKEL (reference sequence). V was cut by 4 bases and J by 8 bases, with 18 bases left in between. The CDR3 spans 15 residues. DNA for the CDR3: TGTGCCAGCAGCCGAACCCAGGACGGTTATCATGAGCAGTTCTTC. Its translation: CASSRTQDGYHEQFF.

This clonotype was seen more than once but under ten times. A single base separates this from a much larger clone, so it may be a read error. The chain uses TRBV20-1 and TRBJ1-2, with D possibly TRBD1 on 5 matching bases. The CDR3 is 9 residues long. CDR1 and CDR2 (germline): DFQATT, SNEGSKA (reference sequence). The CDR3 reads CKGDYGYTF. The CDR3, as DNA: TGCAAAGGGGACTATGGCTACACCTTC.

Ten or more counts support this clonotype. The CDR3 coding sequence is TGTGCCAGCAATCGAGACAGCCACCTGGATGGCTACACCTTC. Its translation: CASNRDSHLDGYTF. J is TRBJ1-2 and V is TRBV7-3; D might be TRBD1 (5 bases). CDR1 SGHTA and CDR2 FQGTGA come from the germline V gene. This CDR3 is built from 14 residues. The V end lost 7 bases, the J end lost 6 bases, and 18 bases lay between the germline ends.

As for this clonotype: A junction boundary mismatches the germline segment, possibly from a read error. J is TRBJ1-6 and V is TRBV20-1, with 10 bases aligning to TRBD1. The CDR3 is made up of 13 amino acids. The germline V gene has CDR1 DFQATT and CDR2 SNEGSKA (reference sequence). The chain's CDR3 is CSAVRTGGPPLHF. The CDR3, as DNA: TGCAGTGCTGTTAGGACAGGGGGTCCACCGCTCCACTTT.

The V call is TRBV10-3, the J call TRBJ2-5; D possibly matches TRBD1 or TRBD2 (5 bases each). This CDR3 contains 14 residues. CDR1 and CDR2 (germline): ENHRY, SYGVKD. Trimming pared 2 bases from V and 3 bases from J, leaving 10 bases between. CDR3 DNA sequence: TGTGCCATCAGTGAGACCGGGACGGAAGAGACCCAGTACTTC. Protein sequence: CAISETGTEETQYF.

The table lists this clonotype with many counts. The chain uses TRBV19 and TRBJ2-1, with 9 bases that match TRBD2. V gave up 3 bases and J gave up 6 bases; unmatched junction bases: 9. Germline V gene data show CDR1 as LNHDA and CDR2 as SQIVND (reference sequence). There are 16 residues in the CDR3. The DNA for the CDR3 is TGTGCCAGTAGTATGGGATCAGGGACTAGCCTCAATGAGCAGTTCTTC. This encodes CASSMGSGTSLNEQFF.

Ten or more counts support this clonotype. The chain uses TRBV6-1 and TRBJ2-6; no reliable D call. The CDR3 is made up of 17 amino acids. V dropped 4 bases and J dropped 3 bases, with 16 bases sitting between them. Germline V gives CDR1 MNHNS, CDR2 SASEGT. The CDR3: CASSVQQAQSGANVLTF. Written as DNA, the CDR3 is TGTGCCAGCAGTGTTCAGCAGGCCCAGAGTGGGGCCAACGTCCTGACTTTC.

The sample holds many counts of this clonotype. CDR3 in amino acids: CASSQDLGTGSYEQYF. The CDR3 region has the DNA TGTGCCAGCAGCCAAGACTTGGGGACAGGGTCCTACGAGCAGTACTTC. The V gene is TRBV4-2, the J gene TRBJ2-7; 9 nucleotides agree with TRBD1. The CDR3 has 16 residues. V was clipped by 0 bases and J by 1 base; unmatched bases: 4. Germline V gene lookup returns CDR1 LGHNA and CDR2 YNFKEQ.

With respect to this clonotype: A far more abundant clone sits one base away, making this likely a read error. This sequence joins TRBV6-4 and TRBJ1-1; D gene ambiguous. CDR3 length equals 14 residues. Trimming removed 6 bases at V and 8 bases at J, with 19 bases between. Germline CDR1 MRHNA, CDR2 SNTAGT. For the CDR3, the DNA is TGTGCCAGCAGCCTCCCCGGGAGGGTCCGGGAAGCTTTCTTT. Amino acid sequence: CASSLPGRVREAFF.

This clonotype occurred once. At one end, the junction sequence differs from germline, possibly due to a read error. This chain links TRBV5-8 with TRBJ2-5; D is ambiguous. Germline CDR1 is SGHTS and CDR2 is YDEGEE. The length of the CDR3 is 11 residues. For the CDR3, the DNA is TGTGCCAGCAGCTTGGAAGAGACCAAGTACTTC. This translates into CASSLEETKYF.

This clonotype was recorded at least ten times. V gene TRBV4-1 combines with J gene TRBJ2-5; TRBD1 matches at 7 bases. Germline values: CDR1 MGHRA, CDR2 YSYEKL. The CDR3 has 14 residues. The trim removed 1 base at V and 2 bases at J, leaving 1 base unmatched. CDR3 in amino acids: CASSQGDSQETQYF. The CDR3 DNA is TGCGCCAGCAGCCAAGGGGACAGTCAAGAGACCCAGTACTTC.

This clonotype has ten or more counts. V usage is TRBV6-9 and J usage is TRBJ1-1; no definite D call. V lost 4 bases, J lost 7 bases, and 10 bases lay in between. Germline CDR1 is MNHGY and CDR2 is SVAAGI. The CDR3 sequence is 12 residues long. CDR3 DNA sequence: TGTGCCAGCAGTTCGACAACCTTTGAAGCTTTCTTT. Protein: CASSSTTFEAFF.